This TCR beta chain was retrieved from a study of cytomegalovirus exposure and HLA in healthy donors. Study-level findings and limits: In the approximately 120 validation repertoires, a later analysis found that first-cohort TCR clusters tended to co-occur. According to the study, about 180 TCR beta chains were cytomegalovirus-associated. Published work reported that the classifier diagnosed cytomegalovirus status with high specificity and sensitivity. Confirmation in vitro established that a few CMV-associated chains were specific for CMV antigens.

Here immunoSEQ multiplex PCR was the method, and the copy in TCRdb shows in-frame clones only, minus some. The table shows around 63,000 clones, with roughly nine tenths occurring only once. The CDR3 length is 15 residues. V lost 4 bases and J lost 4; bases outside the gene matches: 6. Germline V gives CDR1 SGHRS, CDR2 YFSETQ. In regard to this clone: Its target is unknown.

This clonotype was sampled from a woman aged 18-29 years in good health and CMV-seronegative. Sequenced: PBMCs. This sequence joins TRBV5-1 and TRBJ2-5; 11 nucleotides line up with TRBD1. The DNA of the CDR3 is TGCGCCAGCAGCGGCGGGACAGGGGGTCGAGAGACCCAGTACTTC. It translates to CASSGGTGGRETQYF.